The 17 T cell receptor beta chains below all came from one sample that was sequenced in a study of blood T cell repertoires in COVID-19. TCRdb's table, derived via immunoSEQ multiplex PCR, lists solely in-frame clones and lacks some. The sample has roughly 200,000 clones, over 75% seen once. Sequencing was carried out using peripheral blood. All receptors come from a woman older than 75 with active or convalescent COVID-19.

The V call is TRBV7-2, the J call TRBJ2-2, with 7 bases fitting TRBD1. Germline CDR1 is SGHTA and CDR2 is FQGNSA. This CDR3 contains 14 residues. V shed 6 bases, J shed 1 base, and the junction held 2 bases outside the gene matches. The CDR3 DNA sequence: TGTGCCAGCAGGGACAGGTTGAACACCGGGGAGCTGTTTTTT. Translation gives CASRDRLNTGELFF.

The gene calls are TRBV7-3 and TRBJ2-3; 8 bases line up with TRBD2. V was clipped by 5 bases and J by 4 bases; unmatched bases: 8. Germline V gene lookup returns CDR1 SGHTA and CDR2 FQGTGA. The CDR3 is 15 residues long. The CDR3 DNA sequence: TGTGCCAGCAGCCCCATAGCGGGGATGTCAGATACGCAGTATTTT. Translation gives CASSPIAGMSDTQYF. The variable domain in full, with the rest retrieved from reference TRBV7-3 and TRBJ2-3, is GAGVSQTPSNKVTEKGKYVELRCDPISGHTALYWYRQSLGQGPEFLIYFQGTGAADDSGLPNDRFFAVRPEGSVSTLKIQRTERGDSAVYLCASSPIAGMSDTQYFGPGTRLTVL.

The rearrangement joins TRBV10-3 to TRBJ1-2; D is unresolved. The germline V gene has CDR1 ENHRY and CDR2 SYGVKD. Trimming removed 0 bases at V and 2 bases at J, with 10 bases between. The CDR3 is 15 residues long. CDR3 protein: CAISESATKNYGYTF. The CDR3 nucleotides are TGTGCCATCAGTGAGTCGGCCACGAAAAACTATGGCTACACCTTC.

This clone has a handful of counts. The chain employs TRBV6-2 or TRBV6-3 and TRBJ2-2; 11 nucleotides align to TRBD2. Germline CDR1 MNHEY, CDR2 SVGEGT. J gave up 5 bases and V 0 bases, and 8 bases lay outside the gene matches. This CDR3 has 18 residues. This CDR3 is CASSYSTLAGGPTGELFF. In DNA, the CDR3 is TGTGCCAGCAGTTACTCGACTTTAGCGGGGGGGCCTACCGGGGAGCTGTTTTTT.

CDR3 residues: CASSKLGATDTQYF. The CDR3, as DNA: TGTGCCAGTAGTAAGCTAGGGGCTACAGATACGCAGTATTTT. V gene TRBV19 combines with J gene TRBJ2-3, with D tentatively TRBD1 (5 bases). V shed 4 bases and J shed 3 bases, with 11 bases lying between them. In germline, CDR1 is LNHDA, CDR2 SQIVND (reference sequence). This CDR3 is 14 amino acids long.

The chain employs TRBV29-1 and TRBJ1-5; 11 bases line up with TRBD1. V dropped 5 bases and J dropped 3; count of bases not matched to a gene: 6. This CDR3 contains 15 residues. In germline, CDR1 is SQVTM, CDR2 ANQGSEA. The CDR3 reads CSVLGQGAANQPQHF. DNA of the CDR3: TGCAGCGTTCTAGGACAGGGGGCTGCCAATCAGCCCCAGCATTTT.

The sample holds a few counts of this clone. The rearrangement uses TRBV4-3 and TRBJ1-4, with D perhaps matching TRBD1 (6 bases). V was shortened by 2 bases and J by 8 bases, with 15 bases between the two germline ends. From germline, CDR1 is LGHNA and CDR2 YSLEER. CDR3 length: 15 residues. The CDR3 here is CASSQQQGLLEKLFF. CDR3 sequence (DNA): TGCGCCAGCAGCCAACAACAGGGATTGCTGGAAAAACTGTTTTTT.

This chain links TRBV4-1 with TRBJ2-7; D is possibly TRBD2 (5 bases). The CDR3 contains 14 residues. Deletions cut 6 bases from V and 1 base from J, with 13 bases between. Per the germline V gene, CDR1 is MGHRA and CDR2 is YSYEKL. CDR3 amino acids: CASSQNGESYEQYF. Written as DNA, the CDR3 is TGCGCCAGCAGTCAAAACGGGGAATCCTACGAGCAGTACTTC.

The CDR3 spells CATSVLAGADTGELFF. The CDR3 nucleotides read TGTGCCACCAGTGTCCTCGCAGGGGCGGACACCGGGGAGCTGTTTTTT. The chain employs TRBV24-1 and TRBJ2-2; TRBD1 might be the D (6 bases). The CDR3 runs 16 residues. CDR1 and CDR2 from the germline V gene are KGHDR and SFDVKD. V lost 5 bases and J lost 3, with 15 bases in between.

The gene calls are TRBV3-1 (or the pseudogene TRBV3-2) and TRBJ2-1; 8 nucleotides align to TRBD2. This CDR3 has 18 residues. The V and J ends lost 4 bases and 0 bases, in that order; junction bases with no gene match: 11. The germline V gene has CDR1 LGHDT and CDR2 YNNKEL (reference sequence). The CDR3 is CASSPPAERGISYNEQFF. CDR3 DNA: TGTGCCAGCAGCCCTCCCGCAGAGCGGGGGATCTCCTACAATGAGCAGTTCTTC.

This clone was counted a few times. The chain carries TRBV28 and TRBJ2-2; 9 nucleotides agree with TRBD1. Germline V CDR1 and CDR2: MDHEN, SYDVKM. The CDR3 runs 14 residues. Trimming removed 6 bases from V and 6 bases from J; junction bases left unmatched: 5. CDR3 in DNA: TGTGCCAGCAGCCCGGGACAGGGCCCCGGGGAGCTGTTTTTT. This encodes CASSPGQGPGELFF.

J is TRBJ1-2 and V is TRBV18; D is possibly TRBD1 (6 bases). This CDR3 spans 15 amino acids. Germline V lookup: CDR1 KGHSH, CDR2 LQKENI. V lost 3 bases and J 3 bases, leaving 14 bases between the germline ends. The CDR3 DNA reads as TGTGCCAGCTCACCCCGCAGGGGCGAGGACTATGGCTACACCTTC. Translation: CASSPRRGEDYGYTF. The whole variable domain, filled in from reference TRBV18 and TRBJ1-2, reads NAGVMQNPRHLVRRRGQEARLRCSPMKGHSHVYWYRQLPEEGLKFMVYLQKENIIDESGMPKERFSAEFPKEGPSILRIQQVVRGDSAAYFCASSPRRGEDYGYTFGSGTRLTVV.

This clone has only a few counts. The rearrangement links TRBV19 to TRBJ1-2; 8 nucleotides line up with TRBD1. V lost 2 bases and J lost 8; bases outside the gene matches: 4. Looked up from germline, CDR1 is LNHDA and CDR2 is SQIVND (reference sequence). This CDR3 has 13 residues. The chain's CDR3 is CASSILPGGGYTF. The CDR3, as DNA: TGTGCCAGTAGTATACTCCCAGGGGGCGGCTACACCTTC.

The chain uses TRBV29-1 and TRBJ1-1; tentatively, D is TRBD1 (6 bases). The CDR3 loop spans 14 amino acids. Germline values: CDR1 SQVTM, CDR2 ANQGSEA. Trimming pared 7 bases from V and 1 base from J, leaving 16 bases between. This CDR3 is CSAFDQGKNTEAFF. The DNA of the CDR3 is TGCAGCGCGTTTGACCAGGGGAAGAACACTGAAGCTTTCTTT.

This clone was found once. Other DNA sequences of this sample code for an identical CDR3. This chain connects TRBV7-2 to TRBJ1-1, with 8 positions matching TRBD1. CDR3 size: 15 residues. With 2 bases clipped from V and 1 base from J, the junction kept 3 bases outside the gene matches. Germline-derived CDR1 and CDR2 are SGHTA and FQGNSA. CDR3 region: CASSLLGTGNTEAFF. The CDR3 nucleotides read TGTGCCAGCAGCTTACTAGGGACAGGGAACACTGAAGCTTTCTTT.

Only one count was recorded for this clone. The genes are TRBV5-1 and TRBJ1-2; 7 nucleotides agree with TRBD1. The CDR3 covers 14 residues. Germline trimming cut 0 bases from V and 5 bases from J; bases unmatched to any gene: 4. Germline CDR1 is SGHRS and CDR2 is YFSETQ. The CDR3 nucleotides are TGCGCCAGCAGCTTGGGACAGGGATGGTATGGCTACACCTTC. This encodes CASSLGQGWYGYTF. Full variable domain (outside the CDR3, taken from reference TRBV5-1 and TRBJ1-2): KAGVTQTPRYLIKTRGQQVTLSCSPISGHRSVSWYQQTPGQGLQFLFEYFSETQRNKGNFPGRFSGRQFSNSRSEMNVSTLELGDSALYLCASSLGQGWYGYTFGSGTRLTVV.

This clone has more than one count but fewer than ten. The genes are TRBV5-6 and TRBJ1-2; TRBD1 matches at 8 bases. The V gene end was trimmed by 4 bases and the J gene end by 0 bases; junction bases not matched to a gene: 8. From germline, CDR1 is SGHDT and CDR2 YYEEEE. The CDR3 extends over 16 amino acids. CDR3 nucleotide sequence: TGTGCCAGCAGCCGATGGCCGGGACAGGCTAACTATGGCTACACCTTC. Translation gives CASSRWPGQANYGYTF.